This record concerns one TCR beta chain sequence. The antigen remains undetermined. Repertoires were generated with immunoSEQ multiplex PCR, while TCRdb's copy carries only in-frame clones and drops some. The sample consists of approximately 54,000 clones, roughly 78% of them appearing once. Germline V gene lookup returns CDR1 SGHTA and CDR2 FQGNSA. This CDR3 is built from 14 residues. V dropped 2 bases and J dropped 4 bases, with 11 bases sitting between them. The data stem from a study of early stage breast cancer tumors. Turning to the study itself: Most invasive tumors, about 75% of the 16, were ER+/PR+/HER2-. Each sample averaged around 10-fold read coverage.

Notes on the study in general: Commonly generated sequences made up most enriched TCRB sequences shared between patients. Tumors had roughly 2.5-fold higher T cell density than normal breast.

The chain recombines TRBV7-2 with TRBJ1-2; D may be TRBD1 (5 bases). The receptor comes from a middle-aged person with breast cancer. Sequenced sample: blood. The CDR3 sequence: CASSLTVGGYGYTF. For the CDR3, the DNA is TGTGCCAGCAGCTTAACTGTGGGGGGCTATGGCTACACCTTC.